The sequence of this T cell receptor beta chain was determined in a study of vaccination and CD4 T cells after COVID-19 (dated by TCRdb to 2022 to 2024). In terms of the full investigation: Convalescent patients had a positive SARS-CoV-2 result on nasal swab PCR, and of these patients, several had mild disease and one had severe disease. Six males and four females were included in the convalescent cohort, with two Hispanic individuals, seven Caucasians, two Asians and one multiracial person represented. Participants received two doses of either the Pfizer-BioNTech BNT162b2 vaccine (n=8) or the Moderna mRNA-1273 vaccine (n=2). Post-COVID blood samples were collected from convalescent patients a median of around 96 days after diagnosis, with a range of about 30 to 180 days. Post-vaccine blood samples were collected a median of around 10 weeks after the second vaccine dose, ranging from about 13 to 250 days. Culture stimuli were overlapping spike peptide pools from SARS-CoV-2 and from the common cold coronaviruses HCoV-NL63, HCoV-OC43 and HCoV-229E. As controls, cultures received a CEFX viral epitope pool (the positive control), an HIV-1 Nef peptide pool (the negative control), or no peptide at all. In over 8 COVID-19 convalescent patients and several infection-naive healthy vaccine recipients, researchers compared the spike-specific CD4+ TCR repertoire from before mRNA vaccination with the repertoire from after. What the work shows at the level of the full study, not this receptor alone: An increase in the median number of SARS-CoV-2-reactive clonotypes from 21 after infection to roughly 39 after vaccination was observed, but the change was not found to be significant. Only a relatively small number of convalescent patients were included in the study, and early timepoints following natural infection were not analyzed. Of the vaccine-specific clones in convalescent patients, 304 of 307, or nearly all, reacted only to SARS-CoV-2 spike and did not cross-react with common cold coronaviruses. Among convalescent patients, a median roughly 90% of the SARS-CoV-2-reactive clones seen after vaccination appeared only after vaccination, which suggests priming specific to the vaccine.

The sample's treatment or condition label is to be understood as: roughly 10-day PBMC culture with coronavirus spike peptide pools or control peptides (ViraFEST assay). The study used the ViraFEST assay, which expanded antigen-specific T cells with peptide pools and then identified expanded clonotypes by TCR sequencing. Positive SARS-CoV-2 PCR tests in the convalescent patients dated from March to December 2020, before Alpha, Beta and Delta variants emerged in the United States. More than 1.5 million PBMCs per well were cultured in IMDM with roughly 4.8% human AB serum and 9 to 10 IU/ml IL-2, plus 10 ug/ml peptide pools. On days 3 and 7, half of the culture medium was replaced with fresh IL-2-containing medium. After 10 days of culture, CD4+ T cells were isolated by negative selection using the EasySep CD4+ T cell isolation kit. Ficoll-Paque Plus gradient centrifugation was used to isolate PBMCs from whole blood, and the isolated PBMCs were then either used fresh or cryopreserved at -140C. In general, triplicate wells were set up for every culture condition.

This clonotype was observed a handful of times. The specificity of this receptor is unknown. No qualities accompany the bases; no much larger clone lies one base away. Libraries were prepared through PCR. TCR sequencing of DNA from cultured CD4+ T cells used the Oncomine TCR Beta short-read assay at the Johns Hopkins FTIC core. Genomic DNA was extracted from the cultured CD4+ T cells with the QIAamp micro DNA kit. The Oncomine TCR Beta libraries from cultured CD4+ T cells were pooled using unique dual indexes and then sequenced on an Illumina iSeq 100. The paper's data handling went like this. Non-productive sequences were removed, and CDR3s not starting with C, not ending with F or W, or shorter than 7 amino acids were discarded. Antigen-specific clonotypes were identified using the MANAFEST web application through comparison of peptide-stimulated wells with reference and other culture wells. To be called positive, a clone needed an FDR below 0.05, an odds ratio above 5, and a productive frequency above 0.1% in at least two of three replicate wells. Clonotypes that were significantly expanded in both SARS-CoV-2 spike wells and at least one common cold coronavirus spike condition were defined as cross-reactive. Similarity between CDR3 sequences was evaluated in R version 3.6.1 using Levenshtein distances (stringdist) and unrooted phylogenetic trees (ape). The public reads were quality trimmed at Q25 with fastp and then assembled into clones with MiXCR by TCRdb, keeping productive beta chains. A single entry per CDR3 protein holds the most common genes and DNA from its merged rows. TCRdb, not the original authors, processed these V and J calls. The sample profile shows about 25,000 distinct CDR3 sequences; more than 40% of them were found once. The leading ten clones occupy about 5.9% of the sample.

After removal of 8 bases from V and 1 base from J, the junction retains 6 bases not matched to a gene. Reading from cysteine to phenylalanine, the CDR3 counts 15 amino acids. Here the CDR3 DNA is all that survives: 45 bases in frame from base 1. Looking up the germline V gene yields CDR1 SNHLY and CDR2 FYNNEI. The rearranged segments are TRBV2 and TRBJ2-3, with 10 bases matching TRBD2. The specimen sequenced was CD4+ T cells from blood, cultured in vitro. The source is a human donor who had recovered from COVID-19. The sequenced DNA: TGTGCCAGCGGATCCCTAGCGGGGGGCACAGATACGCAGTATTTT. It translates to CASGSLAGGTDTQYF.